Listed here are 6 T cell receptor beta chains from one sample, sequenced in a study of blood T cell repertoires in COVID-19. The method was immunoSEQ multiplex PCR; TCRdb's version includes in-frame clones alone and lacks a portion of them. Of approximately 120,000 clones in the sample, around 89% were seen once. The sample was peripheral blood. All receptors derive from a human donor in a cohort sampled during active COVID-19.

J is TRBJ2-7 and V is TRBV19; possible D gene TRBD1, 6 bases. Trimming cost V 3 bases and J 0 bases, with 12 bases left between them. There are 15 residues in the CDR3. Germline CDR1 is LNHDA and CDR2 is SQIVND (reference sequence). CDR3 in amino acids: CASSIRQAPSYEQYF. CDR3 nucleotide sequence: TGTGCCAGTAGTATTCGACAGGCCCCCTCCTACGAGCAGTACTTC.

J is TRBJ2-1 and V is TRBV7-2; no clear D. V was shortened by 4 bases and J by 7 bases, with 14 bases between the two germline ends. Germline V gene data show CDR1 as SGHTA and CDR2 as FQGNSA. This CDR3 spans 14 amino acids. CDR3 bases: TGTGCCAGCAGCTACCAAGCGCCTCCGAATGAGCAGTTCTTC. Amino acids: CASSYQAPPNEQFF. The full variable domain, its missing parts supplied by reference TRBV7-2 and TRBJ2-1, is GAGVSQSPSNKVTEKGKDVELRCDPISGHTALYWYRQSLGQGLEFLIYFQGNSAPDKSGLPSDRFSAERTGGSVSTLTIQRTQQEDSAVYLCASSYQAPPNEQFFGPGTRLTVL.

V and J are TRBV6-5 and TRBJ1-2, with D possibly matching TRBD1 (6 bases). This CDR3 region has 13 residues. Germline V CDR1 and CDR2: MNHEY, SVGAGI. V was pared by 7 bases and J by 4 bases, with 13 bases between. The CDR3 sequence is CASNPGGRYGYTF. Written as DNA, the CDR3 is TGTGCCAGCAACCCCGGGGGGCGCTATGGCTACACCTTC.

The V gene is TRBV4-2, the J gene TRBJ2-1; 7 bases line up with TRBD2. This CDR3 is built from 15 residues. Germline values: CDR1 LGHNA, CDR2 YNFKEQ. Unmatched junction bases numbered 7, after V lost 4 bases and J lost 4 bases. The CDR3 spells CASSRTGLEYNEQFF. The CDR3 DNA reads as TGTGCCAGCAGCCGTACTGGACTAGAATACAATGAGCAGTTCTTC.

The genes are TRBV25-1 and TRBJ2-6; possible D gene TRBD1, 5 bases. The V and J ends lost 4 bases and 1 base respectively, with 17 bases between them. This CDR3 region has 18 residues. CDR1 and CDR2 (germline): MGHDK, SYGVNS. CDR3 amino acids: CASSGAGPIPSGANVLTF. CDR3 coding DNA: TGTGCCAGCAGTGGGGCAGGGCCCATCCCATCTGGGGCCAACGTCCTGACTTTC.

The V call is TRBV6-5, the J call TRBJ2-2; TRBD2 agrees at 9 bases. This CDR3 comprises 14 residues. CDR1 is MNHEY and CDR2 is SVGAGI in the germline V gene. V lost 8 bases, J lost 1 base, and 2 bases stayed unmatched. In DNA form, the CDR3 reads TGTGCCAGCCAGCGGGGGGTGAACACCGGGGAGCTGTTTTTT. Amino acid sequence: CASQRGVNTGELFF.